These T cell receptor beta chains were read from a single sample in a study of human T cells and chemical hapten exposure. TCRdb re-called the RACE reads with MiXCR, one entry per CDR3 protein. The sample has some 70,000 distinct CDR3 sequences, about 9.4% seen once. The sequencing here drew on whole blood, taken in connection with sensitization to the hapten diphenylcyclopropenone (DPC). These receptors were collected from a woman aged 50 to 60 with alopecia areata. Some clones in this sample may be carry-over from other donors' samples. The conserved cysteine and the conserved F or W are not part of the CDR3 here. Each record gives: V gene, J gene, CDR3 protein.

TRBV29-1,TRBJ2-7,SVKRGGYEQY
TRBV7-2,TRBJ1-2,ASSGVGPGYGYT
TRBV30,TRBJ2-3,AWTPGSGSKDTQY
TRBV20-1,TRBJ2-7,SARGVFGTYEQY
TRBV7-3,TRBJ2-1,ASSFGVSEQF
TRBV3-1,TRBJ2-1,ASSPSRLAGSYNEQF
TRBV29-1,TRBJ2-3,SVSSGRAVNTQY
TRBV29-1,TRBJ2-7,SVRDPLGTEQY
TRBV5-4,TRBJ1-6,ASSLVDRTPLH
TRBV20-1,TRBJ1-2,SASTGRSDGYT
TRBV4-1,TRBJ2-2,ASSQRRGFANTGELF
TRBV6-1,TRBJ2-7,ASSDPRTSSSYEQY
TRBV29-1,TRBJ2-7,SVRGLAGEYEQY
TRBV6-6,TRBJ1-6,ASSSQGAVNNSPLH
TRBV29-1,TRBJ2-5,SVEDGTGGSVETQY
TRBV18,TRBJ2-4,ASSPPGIAKNIQY
TRBV7-6,TRBJ2-1,ASSLDRNNEQF
TRBV7-6,TRBJ1-1,ASSWGMNTEAF
TRBV10-3,TRBJ2-3,ANRGASTDTQY
TRBV28,TRBJ2-7,ASSSPNEQY
TRBV5-1,TRBJ2-1,ASRPTGVEDEQF
TRBV29-1,TRBJ2-7,SVADYEQY
TRBV5-1,TRBJ2-1,ASSSPIRSSYNEQF
TRBV4-1,TRBJ1-5,ASSGGEQGDQPQH
TRBV7-2,TRBJ2-1,ASSQTGVYNEQF
TRBV30,TRBJ2-7,AWSVLEGGSLYEQY
TRBV6-6,TRBJ1-1,VAYGTGGDYTEAF
TRBV3-1,TRBJ2-7,ASSQDRLLAGASYEQY
TRBV2,TRBJ2-7,ASRPGTLSYEQY
TRBV20-1,TRBJ2-1,SALPVAGDAYNEQF
TRBV29-1,TRBJ1-1,SVGQDMNTEAF
TRBV29-1,TRBJ1-1,SVGTLWNTEAF
TRBV4-1,TRBJ2-3,ASSQVRLAGVRDTQY
TRBV7-9,TRBJ2-2,ASSPGTSGRADGELF
TRBV10-1,TRBJ2-5,ASSDPGPKETQY
TRBV3-1,TRBJ2-7,ASSQAGTVSSEQY
TRBV18,TRBJ2-1,ASSPLAVGEQF
TRBV11-2,TRBJ1-5,ASSRATGGNQPQH
TRBV29-1,TRBJ2-6,SVGQYSGANVLT
TRBV29-1,TRBJ2-3,SVEEGVSTDTQY
TRBV24-1,TRBJ2-1,ATSDFVGNEQF
TRBV5-1,TRBJ2-3,ASRSTRPTDTQY
TRBV19,TRBJ2-2,ASSIEGLVPGELF
TRBV7-9,TRBJ1-1,ASSFPSGEAEAF
TRBV7-2,TRBJ2-4,ASSFSGTYAVAKNIQY
TRBV7-2,TRBJ2-1,ASSLGLFNEQF
TRBV5-4,TRBJ1-3,ASSLAGAGNTIY
TRBV20-1,TRBJ2-4,SARPSGGEQY
TRBV3-1,TRBJ2-7,ASSRKSQE
TRBV5-1,TRBJ2-7,ASSLVRDRVYEQY
TRBV6-1,TRBJ1-1,ASSVRPARNTEAF
TRBV7-6,TRBJ1-1,ASSFLVGTGGMNTEAF
TRBV2,TRBJ2-5,ASSVGTSVKETQY
TRBV5-1,TRBJ1-4,ASSFTGILGEKLF
TRBV3-1,TRBJ1-1,ASGEWTEAF
TRBV20-1,TRBJ2-3,SVGGGSGGADTQY
TRBV2,TRBJ2-3,ASSLSGRDTDTQY
TRBV20-1,TRBJ1-2,SARETGLDGYT
TRBV5-1,TRBJ2-7,ASSLTFSESRLSYEQY